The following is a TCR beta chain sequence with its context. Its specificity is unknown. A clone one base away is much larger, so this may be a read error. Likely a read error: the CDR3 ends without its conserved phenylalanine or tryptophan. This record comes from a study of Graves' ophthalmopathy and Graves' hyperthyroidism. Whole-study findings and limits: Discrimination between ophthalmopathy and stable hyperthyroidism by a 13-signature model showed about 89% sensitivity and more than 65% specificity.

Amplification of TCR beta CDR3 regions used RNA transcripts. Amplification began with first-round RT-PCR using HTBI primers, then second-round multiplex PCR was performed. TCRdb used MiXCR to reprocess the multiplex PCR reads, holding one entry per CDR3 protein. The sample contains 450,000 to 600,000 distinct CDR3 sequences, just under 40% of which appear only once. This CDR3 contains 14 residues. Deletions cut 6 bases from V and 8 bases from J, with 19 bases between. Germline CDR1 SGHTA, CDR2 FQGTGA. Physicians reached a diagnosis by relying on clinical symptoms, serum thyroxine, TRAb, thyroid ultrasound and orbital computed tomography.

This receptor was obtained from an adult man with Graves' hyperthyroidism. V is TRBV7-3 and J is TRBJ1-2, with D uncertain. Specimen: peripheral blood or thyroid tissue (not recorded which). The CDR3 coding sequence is TGTGCCAGCAGTTTTCCCGGCAGGTCTAGCGGCTACACCCTC. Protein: CASSFPGRSSGYTL.